The sequence of this T cell receptor (beta chain) was determined in a study of CD8 T cells in Susac syndrome. The trim removed 6 bases at V and 9 bases at J, leaving 10 bases unmatched. This CDR3 contains 13 residues. Germline assignment: CDR1 MNHEY and CDR2 SVGAGI. The RNA, about 0.5 to 1 ug, was put through reverse transcription using random hexamers. Across 54 Vbeta and 13 Jbeta, TCR beta CDR3 was amplified with immunoSEQ multiplex PCR. TCRdb reanalysed the immunoSEQ multiplex PCR reads using MiXCR and keeps one entry per CDR3 protein. The repertoire includes about 200,000 distinct CDR3 sequences, about 95% of them detected once, and roughly 0.094% sits in the top ten.

This receptor was obtained from a human donor with multiple sclerosis. V is TRBV6-5 and J is TRBJ1-1, with 7 bases aligning to TRBD1. Sequenced sample: CD4+ T cells from PBMCs. CDR3 in amino acids: CASRAPDRRKAFF. As DNA, the CDR3 is TGTGCCAGCAGGGCCCCGGACAGGCGGAAAGCTTTCTTT.